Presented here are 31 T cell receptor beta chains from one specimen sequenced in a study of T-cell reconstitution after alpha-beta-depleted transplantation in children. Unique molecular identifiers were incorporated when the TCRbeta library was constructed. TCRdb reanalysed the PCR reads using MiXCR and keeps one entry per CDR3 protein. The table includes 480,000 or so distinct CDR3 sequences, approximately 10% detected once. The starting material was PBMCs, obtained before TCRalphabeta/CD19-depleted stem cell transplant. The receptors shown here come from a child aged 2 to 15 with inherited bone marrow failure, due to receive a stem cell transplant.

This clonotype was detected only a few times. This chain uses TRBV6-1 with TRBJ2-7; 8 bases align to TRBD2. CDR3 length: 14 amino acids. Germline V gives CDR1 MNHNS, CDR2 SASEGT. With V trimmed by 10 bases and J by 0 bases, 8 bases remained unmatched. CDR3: CATLPREGSYEQYF. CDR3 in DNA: TGTGCCACCCTGCCCCGGGAGGGCTCCTACGAGCAGTACTTC.

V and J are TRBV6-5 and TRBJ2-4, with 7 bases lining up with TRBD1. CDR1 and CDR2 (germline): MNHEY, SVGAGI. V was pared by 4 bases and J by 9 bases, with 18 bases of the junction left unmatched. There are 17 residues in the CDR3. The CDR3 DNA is TGTGCCAGCAGTTTATCGATTGGGACAGTTCTAGGGGGCATTCAGTACTTC. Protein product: CASSLSIGTVLGGIQYF.

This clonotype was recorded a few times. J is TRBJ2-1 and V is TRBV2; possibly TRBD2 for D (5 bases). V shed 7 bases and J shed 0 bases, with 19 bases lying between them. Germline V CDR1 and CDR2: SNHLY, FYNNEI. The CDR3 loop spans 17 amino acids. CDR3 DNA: TGTGCCAGCAACCTAAGGCCCGGGAAGAGCTCCTACAATGAGCAGTTCTTC. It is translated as CASNLRPGKSSYNEQFF.

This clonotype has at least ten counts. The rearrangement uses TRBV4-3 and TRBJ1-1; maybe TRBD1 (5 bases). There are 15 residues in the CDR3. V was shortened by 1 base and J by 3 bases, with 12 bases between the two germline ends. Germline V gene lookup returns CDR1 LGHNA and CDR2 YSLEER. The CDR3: CASSQGWQGYTEAFF. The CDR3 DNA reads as TGCGCCAGCAGCCAAGGGTGGCAGGGATACACTGAAGCTTTCTTT.

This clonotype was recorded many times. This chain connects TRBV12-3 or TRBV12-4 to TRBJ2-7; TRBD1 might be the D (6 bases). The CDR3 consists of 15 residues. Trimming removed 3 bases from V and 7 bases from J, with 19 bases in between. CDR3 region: CASSFSGTTLGEQYF. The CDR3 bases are TGTGCCAGCAGTTTCTCCGGGACAACCCTGGGGGAGCAGTACTTC.

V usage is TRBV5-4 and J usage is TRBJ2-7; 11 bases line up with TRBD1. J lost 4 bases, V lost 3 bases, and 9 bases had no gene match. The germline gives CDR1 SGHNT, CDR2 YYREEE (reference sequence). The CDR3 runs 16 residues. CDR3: CASSSPRDRGFYEQYF. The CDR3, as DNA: TGTGCCAGCAGCTCGCCCCGGGACAGGGGGTTTTACGAGCAGTACTTC.

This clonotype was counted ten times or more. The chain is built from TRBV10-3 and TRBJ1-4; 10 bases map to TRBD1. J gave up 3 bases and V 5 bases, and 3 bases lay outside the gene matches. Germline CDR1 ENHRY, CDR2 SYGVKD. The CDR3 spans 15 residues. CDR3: CAISYGQGANEKLFF. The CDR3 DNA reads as TGTGCCATCAGTTACGGACAGGGGGCTAATGAAAAACTGTTTTTT.

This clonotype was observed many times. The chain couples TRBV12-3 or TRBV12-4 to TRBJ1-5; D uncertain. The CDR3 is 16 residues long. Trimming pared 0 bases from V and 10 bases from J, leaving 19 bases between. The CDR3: CASSLALWQPSIPQHF. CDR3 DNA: TGTGCCAGCAGTTTAGCGCTTTGGCAGCCGAGCATACCCCAGCATTTT.

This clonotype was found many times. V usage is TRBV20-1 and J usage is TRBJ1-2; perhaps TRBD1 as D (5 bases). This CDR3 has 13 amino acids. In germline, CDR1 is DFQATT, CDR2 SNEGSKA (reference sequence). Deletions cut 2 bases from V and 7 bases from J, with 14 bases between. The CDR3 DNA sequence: TGCAGTGCTAGAACTGGGACCCTAATTGGCTACACCTTC. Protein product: CSARTGTLIGYTF.

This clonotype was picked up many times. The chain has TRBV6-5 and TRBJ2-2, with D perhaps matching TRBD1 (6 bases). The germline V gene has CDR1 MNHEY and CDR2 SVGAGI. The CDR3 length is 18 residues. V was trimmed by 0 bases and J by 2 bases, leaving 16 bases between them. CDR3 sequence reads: CASSYSIPGHLNTGELFF. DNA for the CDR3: TGTGCCAGCAGTTACTCGATACCGGGACACCTCAACACCGGGGAGCTGTTTTTT.

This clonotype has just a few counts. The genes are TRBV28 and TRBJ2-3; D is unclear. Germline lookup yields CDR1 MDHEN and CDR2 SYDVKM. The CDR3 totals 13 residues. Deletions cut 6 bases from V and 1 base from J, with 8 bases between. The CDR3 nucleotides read TGTGCCAGCAGGCAGTTTGGCACAGATACGCAGTATTTT. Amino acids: CASRQFGTDTQYF. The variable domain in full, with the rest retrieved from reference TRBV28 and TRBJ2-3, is DVKVTQSSRYLVKRTGEKVFLECVQDMDHENMFWYRQDPGLGLRLIYFSYDVKMKEKGDIPEGYSVSREKKERFSLILESASTNQTSMYLCASRQFGTDTQYFGPGTRLTVL.

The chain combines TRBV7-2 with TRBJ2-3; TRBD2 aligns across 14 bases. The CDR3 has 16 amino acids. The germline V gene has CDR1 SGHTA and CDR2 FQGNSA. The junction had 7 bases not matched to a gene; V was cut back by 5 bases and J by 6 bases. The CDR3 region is CASSRGTSGSGDTQYF. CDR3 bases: TGTGCCAGCAGCCGAGGGACTAGCGGGAGCGGGGATACGCAGTATTTT.

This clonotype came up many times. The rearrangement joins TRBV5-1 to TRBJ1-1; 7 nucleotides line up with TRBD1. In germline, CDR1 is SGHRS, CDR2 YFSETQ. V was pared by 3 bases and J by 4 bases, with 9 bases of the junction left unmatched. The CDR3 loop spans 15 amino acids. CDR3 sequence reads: CASSSQGGGGTEAFF. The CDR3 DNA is TGCGCCAGCAGCTCACAAGGGGGCGGAGGCACTGAAGCTTTCTTT.

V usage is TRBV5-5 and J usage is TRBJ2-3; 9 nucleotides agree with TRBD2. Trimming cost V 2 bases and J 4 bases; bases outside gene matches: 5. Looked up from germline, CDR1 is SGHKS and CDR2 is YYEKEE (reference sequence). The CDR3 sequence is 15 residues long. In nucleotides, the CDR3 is TGTGCCAGCAGCTTCACACTAGCGGGCGCAGATACGCAGTATTTT. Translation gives CASSFTLAGADTQYF.

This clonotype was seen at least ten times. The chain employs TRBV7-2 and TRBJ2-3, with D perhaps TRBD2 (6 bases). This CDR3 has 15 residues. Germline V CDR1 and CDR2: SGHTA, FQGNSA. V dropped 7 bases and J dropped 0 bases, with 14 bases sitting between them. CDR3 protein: CASNPWAGSTDTQYF. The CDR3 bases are TGTGCCAGCAACCCCTGGGCGGGGAGCACAGATACGCAGTATTTT.

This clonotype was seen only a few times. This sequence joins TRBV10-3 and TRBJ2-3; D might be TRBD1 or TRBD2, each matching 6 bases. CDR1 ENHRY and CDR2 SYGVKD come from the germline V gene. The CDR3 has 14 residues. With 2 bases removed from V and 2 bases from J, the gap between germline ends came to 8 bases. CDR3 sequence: CAISEPGATDTQYF. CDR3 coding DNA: TGTGCCATCAGTGAGCCGGGGGCCACAGATACGCAGTATTTT.

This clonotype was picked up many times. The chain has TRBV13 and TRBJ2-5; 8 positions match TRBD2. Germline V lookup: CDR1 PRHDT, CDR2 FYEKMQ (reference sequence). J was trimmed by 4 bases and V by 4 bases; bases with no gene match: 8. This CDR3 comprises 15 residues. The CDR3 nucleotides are TGTGCCAGCAGCTCTCCGGGACTAGAGCGAGAGACCCAGTACTTC. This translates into CASSSPGLERETQYF.

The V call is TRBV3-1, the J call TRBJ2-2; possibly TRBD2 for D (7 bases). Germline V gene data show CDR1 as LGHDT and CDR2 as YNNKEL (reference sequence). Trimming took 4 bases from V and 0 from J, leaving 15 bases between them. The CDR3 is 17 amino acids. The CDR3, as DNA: TGTGCCAGCAGCCGTTGGGGGCTAGCGGCGAACACCGGGGAGCTGTTTTTT. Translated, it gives CASSRWGLAANTGELFF. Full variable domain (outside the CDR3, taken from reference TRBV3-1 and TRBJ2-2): DTAVSQTPKYLVTQMGNDKSIKCEQNLGHDTMYWYKQDSKKFLKIMFSYNNKELIINETVPNRFSPKSPDKAHLNLHINSLELGDSAVYFCASSRWGLAANTGELFFGEGSRLTVL.

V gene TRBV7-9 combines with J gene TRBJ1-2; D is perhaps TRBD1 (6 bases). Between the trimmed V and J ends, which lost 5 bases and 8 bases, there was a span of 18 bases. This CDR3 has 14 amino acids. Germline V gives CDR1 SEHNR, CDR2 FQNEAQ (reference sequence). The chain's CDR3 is CASSAQGLEHGYTF. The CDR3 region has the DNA TGTGCCAGCAGCGCACAGGGACTGGAGCACGGCTACACCTTC.

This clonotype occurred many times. In nucleotides, the CDR3 is TGCGCCAGCAGCCTTAGTCTAGCGGGCTCCTACGAGCAGTACTTC. Amino acid sequence: CASSLSLAGSYEQYF. The genes are TRBV4-3 and TRBJ2-7, with TRBD2 matching over 8 bases. This CDR3 region has 15 residues. The V gene end was trimmed by 4 bases and the J gene end by 0 bases; junction bases not matched to a gene: 5. Germline CDR1 LGHNA, CDR2 YSLEER.

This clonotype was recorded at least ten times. The CDR3 spells CSVEDTGGSNEQFF. CDR3 DNA sequence: TGCAGCGTTGAAGATACTGGCGGGAGTAATGAGCAGTTCTTC. This chain joins TRBV29-1 and TRBJ2-1; 7 bases are shared with TRBD2. Germline-derived CDR1 and CDR2 are SQVTM and ANQGSEA. The CDR3 is 14 residues long. V lost 0 bases and J lost 7; bases outside the gene matches: 6.

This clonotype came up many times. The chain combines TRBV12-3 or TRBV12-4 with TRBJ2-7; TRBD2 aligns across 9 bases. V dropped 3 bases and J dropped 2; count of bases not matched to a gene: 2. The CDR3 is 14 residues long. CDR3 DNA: TGTGCCAGCAGTTTCCTAGCGGGAACCTACGAGCAGTACTTC. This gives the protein CASSFLAGTYEQYF.

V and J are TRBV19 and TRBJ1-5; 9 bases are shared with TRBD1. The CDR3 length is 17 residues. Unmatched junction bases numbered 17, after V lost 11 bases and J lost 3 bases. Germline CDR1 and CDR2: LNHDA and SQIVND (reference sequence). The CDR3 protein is CASSSSGTGFVNQPQHF. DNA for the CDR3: TGTGCCTCCTCCTCATCCGGGACAGGGTTCGTCAATCAGCCCCAGCATTTT.

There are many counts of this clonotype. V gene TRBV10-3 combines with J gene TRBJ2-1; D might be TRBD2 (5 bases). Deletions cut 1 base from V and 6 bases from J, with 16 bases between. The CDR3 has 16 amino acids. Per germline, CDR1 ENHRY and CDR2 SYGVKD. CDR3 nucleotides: TGTGCCATCAGTGAGTTTGCAGCGGCTACCTCCAATGAGCAGTTCTTC. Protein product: CAISEFAAATSNEQFF.

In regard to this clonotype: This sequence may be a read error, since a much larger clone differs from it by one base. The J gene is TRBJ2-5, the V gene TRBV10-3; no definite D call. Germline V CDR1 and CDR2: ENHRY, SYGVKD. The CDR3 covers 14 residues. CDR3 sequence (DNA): TGTGCCATCAGTAAGTCCTGGAGACAAGAGACCCAGTACTTC. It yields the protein CAISKSWRQETQYF.

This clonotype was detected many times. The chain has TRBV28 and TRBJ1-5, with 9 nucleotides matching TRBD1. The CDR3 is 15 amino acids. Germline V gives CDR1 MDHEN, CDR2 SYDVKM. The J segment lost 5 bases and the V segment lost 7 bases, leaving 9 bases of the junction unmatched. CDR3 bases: TGTGCCAGCACTCGGACAGGGGCCAATTATCAGCCCCAGCATTTT. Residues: CASTRTGANYQPQHF.

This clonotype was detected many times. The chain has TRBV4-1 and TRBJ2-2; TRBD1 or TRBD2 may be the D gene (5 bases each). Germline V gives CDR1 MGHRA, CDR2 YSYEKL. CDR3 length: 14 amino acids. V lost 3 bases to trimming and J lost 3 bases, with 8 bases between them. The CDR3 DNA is TGCGCCAGCAGCCAGGGACCGTACACCGGGGAGCTGTTTTTT. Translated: CASSQGPYTGELFF.

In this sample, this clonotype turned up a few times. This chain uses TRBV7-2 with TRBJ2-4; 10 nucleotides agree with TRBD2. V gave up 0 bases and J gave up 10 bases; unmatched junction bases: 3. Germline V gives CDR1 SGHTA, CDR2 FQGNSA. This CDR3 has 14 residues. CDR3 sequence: CASSLAPSGSIQYF. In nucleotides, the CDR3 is TGTGCCAGCAGCTTAGCCCCTAGCGGGAGTATTCAGTACTTC.

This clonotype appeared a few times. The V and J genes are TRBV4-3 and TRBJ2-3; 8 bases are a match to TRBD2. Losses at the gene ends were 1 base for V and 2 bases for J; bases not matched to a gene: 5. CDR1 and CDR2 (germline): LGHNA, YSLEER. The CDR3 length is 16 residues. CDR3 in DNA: TGCGCCAGCAGCCAAGTTAGCGGGACATACACAGATACGCAGTATTTT. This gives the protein CASSQVSGTYTDTQYF.

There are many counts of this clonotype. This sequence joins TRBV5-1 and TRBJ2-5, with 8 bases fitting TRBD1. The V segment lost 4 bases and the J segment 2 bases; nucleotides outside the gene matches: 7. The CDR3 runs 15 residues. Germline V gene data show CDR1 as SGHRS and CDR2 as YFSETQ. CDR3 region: CASSPGTGHQETQYF. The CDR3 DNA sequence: TGCGCCAGCAGCCCGGGGACAGGACATCAAGAGACCCAGTACTTC.

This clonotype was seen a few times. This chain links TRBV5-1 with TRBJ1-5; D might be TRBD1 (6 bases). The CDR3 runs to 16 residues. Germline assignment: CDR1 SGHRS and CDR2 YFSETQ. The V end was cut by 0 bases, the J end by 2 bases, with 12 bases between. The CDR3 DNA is TGCGCCAGCAGCTTGGTATCAGGGGACGGCAATCAGCCCCAGCATTTT. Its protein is CASSLVSGDGNQPQHF.